This T cell receptor beta chain was sequenced for a study of T cell repertoires in ileal Crohn's disease (dated by TCRdb to between 2018 and 2021). Regarding the study in general: The median duration of disease was approximately eight years, and at the time of surgery roughly 38% of patients were active smokers. All patients had surgery for a complication: stricturing disease in around 60% and penetrating disease in about 39%. Roughly half of the patients were given postoperative therapy, with 11 receiving thiopurines and roughly 20 receiving anti-TNF agents. The TCR repertoire was analysed in 55 to 70 patients with Crohn's disease drawn from a prospective multicentre cohort. The study ran alongside a multicentre cohort designed to identify predictors of early endoscopic recurrence after ileocolonic resection. Endoscopic postoperative recurrence was defined by a Rutgeerts score above i0. A total of roughly 150 mucosal samples from about 57 patients were sequenced, collected from several sites on the surgical specimen as well as at postoperative endoscopy. Beyond this particular receptor, the publication reports: A significantly higher proportion of clonal expansions was observed in active smokers at surgery than in non-smokers (approximately 26% vs 20%, p=0.02). Endoscopic recurrence was linked to a higher percentage of high-frequency clones at surgery, and recurrence occurred in every patient whose clonality exceeded 26.8% (18/57). More high-frequency clones were carried by sorted CD8 T cells than by CD4 T cells, suggesting that mucosal expansions were mainly CD8. Only a subgroup of patients, of unstated size, had mucosal CD4 and CD8 T cells sorted and sequenced.

Roughly 0.55 micrograms of biopsy DNA per sample were submitted for commercial TCRB immunosequencing. CDR3 regions were amplified from genomic DNA by Adaptive Biotechnology using a two-step, amplification bias-controlled multiplex PCR. Primers for every V and J gene segment were used in the first PCR, and barcodes and Illumina adapters were added in the second PCR. An Illumina instrument was used to sequence the CDR3 libraries. From the authors' description of their analysis: The analysis used both the pipelines supplied by the vendor and custom analysis of the raw data in R/Bioconductor with R version 3.3.0. Clonality, ranging from 0 to 1, was calculated as the inverse of the normalised Shannon entropy of all productive clones. High-frequency clones were defined as the share of the repertoire occupied by the top 100 clones, with only clones passing a 95% confidence test being retained. Overlap between samples was measured with the Morisita-Horn index, while repertoire diversity was measured with the Simpson index. This immuneACCESS table, as held by TCRdb, lists in-frame sequences with V and J called but not all clones. Of the missing ones, under half trace to an unresolved V gene in checked studies; the others have no known cause. The D gene and trimming were derived from the DNA, and the V and J assignments and clone size from that table. Within this sample are approximately 12,000 clones, with more than 65% of them counted one time only. The top ten clones comprise around 4% of the sample.

A note on this clone: No cognate antigen has been identified for it. Base qualities were left out, and no much larger clone turns up one base away.

Adults with ileal or ileocolonic Crohn's disease and an indication for ileocolonic resection were eligible for inclusion. Before DNA extraction, whole ileal mucosal biopsies were kept frozen at -80 degrees C. Genomic DNA was extracted from frozen whole biopsies using a TRizol-based method and was quantified with a NanoDrop 2000 spectrophotometer. Per the germline V gene (reference sequence), LNHNV is the CDR1 and YYDKDF is the CDR2. From the cysteine through the phenylalanine, the CDR3 covers 15 amino acids. Just the 45-base CDR3 DNA is kept, in frame starting at base 1. The sample comprised ileal tissue. This sequence originates from an adult with Crohn's disease. This chain joins TRBV15 to TRBJ2-5, and TRBD2 aligns with 10 junction nucleotides. TRBJ2-7 matches the DNA end more closely, so the J call is doubtful. The CDR3 reads as follows: CATRETSGSNYEQYF. The base sequence is TGTGCCACCAGGGAGACTAGCGGGTCCAACTACGAGCAGTACTTC.